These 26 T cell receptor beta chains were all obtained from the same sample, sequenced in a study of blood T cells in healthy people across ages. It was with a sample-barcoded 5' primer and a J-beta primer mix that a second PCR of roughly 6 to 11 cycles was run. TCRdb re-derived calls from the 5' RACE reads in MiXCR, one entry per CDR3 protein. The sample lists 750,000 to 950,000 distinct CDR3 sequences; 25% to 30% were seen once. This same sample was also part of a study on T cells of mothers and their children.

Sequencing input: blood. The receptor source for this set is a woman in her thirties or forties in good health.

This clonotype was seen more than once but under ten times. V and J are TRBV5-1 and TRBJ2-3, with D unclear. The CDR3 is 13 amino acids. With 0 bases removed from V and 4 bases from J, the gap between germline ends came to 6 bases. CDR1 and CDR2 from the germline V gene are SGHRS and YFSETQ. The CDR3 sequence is CASSLERPDTQYF. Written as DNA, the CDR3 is TGCGCCAGCAGCTTGGAACGTCCAGATACGCAGTATTTT.

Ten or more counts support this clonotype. CDR3 loop: CASGTGGSSYEQYF. The CDR3 DNA follows: TGTGCCAGTGGGACAGGGGGCAGCTCCTACGAGCAGTACTTC. The chain links TRBV19 to TRBJ2-7; 12 bases align to TRBD1. Per the germline V gene, CDR1 is LNHDA and CDR2 is SQIVND (reference sequence). The CDR3 spans 14 residues. V was pared by 8 bases and J by 0 bases, with 2 bases of the junction left unmatched.

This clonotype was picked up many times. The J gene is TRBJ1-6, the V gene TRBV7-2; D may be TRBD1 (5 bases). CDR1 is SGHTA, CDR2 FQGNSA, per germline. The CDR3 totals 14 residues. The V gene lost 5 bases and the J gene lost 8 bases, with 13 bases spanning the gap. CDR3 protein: CASSLGAGHSPLHF. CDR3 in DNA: TGTGCCAGCAGCCTAGGGGCAGGACATTCACCCCTCCACTTT.

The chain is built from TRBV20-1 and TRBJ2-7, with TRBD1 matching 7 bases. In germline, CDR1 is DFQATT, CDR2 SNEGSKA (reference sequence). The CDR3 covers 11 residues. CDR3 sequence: CRAHRGYEQYF. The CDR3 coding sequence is TGCAGGGCTCACAGGGGCTACGAGCAGTACTTC.

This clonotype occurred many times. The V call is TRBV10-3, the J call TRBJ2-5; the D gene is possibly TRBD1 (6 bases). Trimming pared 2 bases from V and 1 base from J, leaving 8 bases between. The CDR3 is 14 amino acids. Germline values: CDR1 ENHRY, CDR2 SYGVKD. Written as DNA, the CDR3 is TGTGCCATCAGTGAGGGGGACACCCAAGAGACCCAGTACTTC. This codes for CAISEGDTQETQYF.

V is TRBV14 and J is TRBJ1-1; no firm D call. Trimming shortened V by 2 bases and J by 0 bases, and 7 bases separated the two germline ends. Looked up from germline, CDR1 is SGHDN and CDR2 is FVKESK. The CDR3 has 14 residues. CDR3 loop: CASSQLGLNTEAFF. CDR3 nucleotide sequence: TGTGCCAGCAGCCAACTGGGTTTGAACACTGAAGCTTTCTTT.

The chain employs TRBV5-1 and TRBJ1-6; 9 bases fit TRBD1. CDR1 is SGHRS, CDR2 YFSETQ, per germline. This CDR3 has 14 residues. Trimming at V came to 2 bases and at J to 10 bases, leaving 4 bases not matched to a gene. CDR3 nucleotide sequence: TGCGCCAGCAGCTTAGGGACAGGGCCCTCACCCCTCCACTTT. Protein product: CASSLGTGPSPLHF.

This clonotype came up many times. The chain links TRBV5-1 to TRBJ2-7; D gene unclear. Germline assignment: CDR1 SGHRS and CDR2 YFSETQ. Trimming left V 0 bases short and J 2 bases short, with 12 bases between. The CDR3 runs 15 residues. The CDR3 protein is CASSLAEPLPYEQYF. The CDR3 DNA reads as TGCGCCAGCAGCTTGGCAGAACCCCTACCCTACGAGCAGTACTTC.

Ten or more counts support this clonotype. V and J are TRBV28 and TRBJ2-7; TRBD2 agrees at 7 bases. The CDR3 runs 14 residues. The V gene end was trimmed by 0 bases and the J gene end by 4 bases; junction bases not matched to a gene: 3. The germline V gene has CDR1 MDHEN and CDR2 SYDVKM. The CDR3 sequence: CASSLWAGEYEQYF. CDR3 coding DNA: TGTGCCAGCAGTTTATGGGCGGGGGAATACGAGCAGTACTTC.

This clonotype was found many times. This CDR3 is CASSLVPSKAYNSPLHF. Here the CDR3 DNA reads TGCGCCAGCAGCTTGGTCCCCTCGAAAGCCTATAATTCACCCCTCCACTTT. The V gene is TRBV5-1, the J gene TRBJ1-6; no definite D call. Deletions cut 0 bases from V and 2 bases from J, with 12 bases between. Germline CDR1 SGHRS, CDR2 YFSETQ. The CDR3 has 17 residues.

The CDR3 sequence: CASSGREEGYEQYF. The CDR3, as DNA: TGTGCCAGCAGCGGCAGGGAGGAGGGCTACGAGCAGTACTTC. The chain uses TRBV6-5 and TRBJ2-7, with a tentative D call TRBD2 (6 bases). With 6 bases removed from V and 3 bases from J, the gap between germline ends came to 15 bases. The germline V gene encodes CDR1 MNHEY and CDR2 SVGAGI. The CDR3 has 14 amino acids.

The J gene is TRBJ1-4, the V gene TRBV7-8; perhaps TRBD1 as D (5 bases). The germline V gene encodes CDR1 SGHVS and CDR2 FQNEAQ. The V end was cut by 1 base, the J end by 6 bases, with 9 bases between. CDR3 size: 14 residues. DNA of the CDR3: TGTGCCAGCAGCTTAGGGACATGGGATGAAAAACTGTTTTTT. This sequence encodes CASSLGTWDEKLFF. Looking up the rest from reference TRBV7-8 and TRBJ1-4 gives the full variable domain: GAGVSQSPRYKVAKRGQDVALRCDPISGHVSLFWYQQALGQGPEFLTYFQNEAQLDKSGLPSDRFFAERPEGSVSTLKIQRTQQEDSAVYLCASSLGTWDEKLFFGSGTQLSVL.

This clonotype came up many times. In DNA form, the CDR3 reads TGTGCCAGCAGGACAGGGGGCTCTGAAAAACTGTTTTTT. Its translation: CASRTGGSEKLFF. This rearrangement joins TRBV12-3 or TRBV12-4 to TRBJ1-4; 10 bases match TRBD1. The CDR3 runs 13 residues. V shed 6 bases and J 7 bases; nucleotides not matched to a gene: 2.

CDR3 amino acids: CSASPRLDTQYF. In DNA form, the CDR3 reads TGCAGTGCTAGCCCCCGACTAGATACGCAGTATTTT. The chain uses TRBV20-1 and TRBJ2-3, with D uncertain. Germline values: CDR1 DFQATT, CDR2 SNEGSKA (reference sequence). The CDR3 runs to 12 residues. With 3 bases removed from V and 5 bases from J, the gap between germline ends came to 9 bases.

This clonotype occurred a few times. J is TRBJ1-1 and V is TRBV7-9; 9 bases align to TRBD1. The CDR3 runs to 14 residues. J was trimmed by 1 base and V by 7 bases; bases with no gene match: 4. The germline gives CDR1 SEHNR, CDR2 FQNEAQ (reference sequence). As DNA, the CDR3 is TGTGCCAGCACCCAGACAGGGGGGAACACTGAAGCTTTCTTT. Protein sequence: CASTQTGGNTEAFF.

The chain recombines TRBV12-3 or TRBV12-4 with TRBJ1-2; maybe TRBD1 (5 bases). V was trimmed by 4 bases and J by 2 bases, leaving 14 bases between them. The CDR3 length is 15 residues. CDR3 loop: CASSSRGTSNYGYTF. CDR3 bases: TGTGCCAGCAGTTCCCGTGGGACCTCCAACTATGGCTACACCTTC.

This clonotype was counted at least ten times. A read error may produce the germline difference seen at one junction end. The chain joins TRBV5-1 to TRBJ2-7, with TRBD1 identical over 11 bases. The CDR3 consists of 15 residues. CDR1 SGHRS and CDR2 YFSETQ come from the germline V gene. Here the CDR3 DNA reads TGTGCCAGCAGCCTGGCCGGGACAGGGGGCTACGAGCAGTACTTC. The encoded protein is CASSLAGTGGYEQYF.

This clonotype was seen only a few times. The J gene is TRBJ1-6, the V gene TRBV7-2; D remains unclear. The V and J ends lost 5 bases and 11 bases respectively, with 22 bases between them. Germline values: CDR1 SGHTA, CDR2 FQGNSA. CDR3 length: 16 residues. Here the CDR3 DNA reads TGTGCCAGCAGCGAGCGCAAGGCAGTCGCGAATCCACCCCTCCACTTT. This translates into CASSERKAVANPPLHF.

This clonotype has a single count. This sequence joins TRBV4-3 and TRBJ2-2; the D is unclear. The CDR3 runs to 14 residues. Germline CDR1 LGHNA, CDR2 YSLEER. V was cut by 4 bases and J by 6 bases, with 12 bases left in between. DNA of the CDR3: TGCGCCAGCAGCCCCCCGGGTGGTCCCGGGGAGCTGTTTTTT. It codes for CASSPPGGPGELFF.

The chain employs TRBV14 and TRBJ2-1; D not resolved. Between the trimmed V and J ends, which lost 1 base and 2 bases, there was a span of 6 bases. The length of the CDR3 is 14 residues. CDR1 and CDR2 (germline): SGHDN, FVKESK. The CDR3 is CASSQVIPYNEQFF. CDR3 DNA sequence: TGTGCCAGCAGCCAAGTCATTCCCTACAATGAGCAGTTCTTC.

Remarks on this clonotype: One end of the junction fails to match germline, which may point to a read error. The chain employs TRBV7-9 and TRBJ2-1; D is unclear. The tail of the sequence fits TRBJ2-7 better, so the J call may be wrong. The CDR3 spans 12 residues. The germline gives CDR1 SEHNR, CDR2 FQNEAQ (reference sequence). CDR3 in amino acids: CASSLESYKQYF. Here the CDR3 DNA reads TGTGCCAGCAGCTTAGAGAGCTACAAGCAGTACTTC.

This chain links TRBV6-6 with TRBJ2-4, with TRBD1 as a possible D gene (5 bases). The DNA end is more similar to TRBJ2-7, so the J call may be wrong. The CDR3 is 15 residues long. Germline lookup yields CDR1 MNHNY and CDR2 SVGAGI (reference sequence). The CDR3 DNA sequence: TGTGCCAGCAGCCAGCCGATGGGGCTCTCCTACGAGCAGTACTTC. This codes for CASSQPMGLSYEQYF.

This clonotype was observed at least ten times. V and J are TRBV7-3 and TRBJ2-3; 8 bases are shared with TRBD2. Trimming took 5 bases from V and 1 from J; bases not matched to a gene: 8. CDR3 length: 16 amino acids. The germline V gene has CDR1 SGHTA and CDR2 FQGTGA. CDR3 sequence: CASSPNSGAGTDTQYF. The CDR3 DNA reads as TGTGCCAGCAGCCCTAATAGCGGGGCCGGCACAGATACGCAGTATTTT. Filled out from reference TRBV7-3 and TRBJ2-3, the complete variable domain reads GAGVSQTPSNKVTEKGKYVELRCDPISGHTALYWYRQSLGQGPEFLIYFQGTGAADDSGLPNDRFFAVRPEGSVSTLKIQRTERGDSAVYLCASSPNSGAGTDTQYFGPGTRLTVL.

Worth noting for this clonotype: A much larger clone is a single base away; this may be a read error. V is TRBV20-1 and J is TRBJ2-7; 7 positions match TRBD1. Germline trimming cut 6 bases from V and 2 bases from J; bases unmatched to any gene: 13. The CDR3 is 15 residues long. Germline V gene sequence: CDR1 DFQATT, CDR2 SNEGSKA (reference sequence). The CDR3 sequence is CSAQDDRVVTYEQYV. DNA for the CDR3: TGCAGTGCACAAGATGACAGGGTAGTCACCTACGAGCAGTACGTC.

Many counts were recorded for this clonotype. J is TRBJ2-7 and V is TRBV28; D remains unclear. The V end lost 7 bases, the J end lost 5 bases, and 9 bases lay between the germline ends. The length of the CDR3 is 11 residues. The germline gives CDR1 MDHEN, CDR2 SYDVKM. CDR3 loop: CASIPQNEQYF. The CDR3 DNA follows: TGTGCCAGCATTCCTCAGAACGAGCAGTACTTC.

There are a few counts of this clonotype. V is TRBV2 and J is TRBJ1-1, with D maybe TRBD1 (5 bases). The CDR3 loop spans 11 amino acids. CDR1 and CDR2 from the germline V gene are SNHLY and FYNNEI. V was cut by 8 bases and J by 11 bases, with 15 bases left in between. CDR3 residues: CASGDYGTAFF. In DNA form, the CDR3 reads TGTGCCAGCGGAGACTACGGGACGGCTTTCTTT.